This TCR beta chain stems from a study of T-cell memory formation after mild COVID-19. Study-level background: Largely, TCR clusters stayed within a single donor.

The study, taken as a whole, reports: Some responding clones appeared in pre-infection memory, suggesting cross-reactive memory joined. CD4+ contracting clones were found mainly in CM and EM, and CD8+ ones in EMRA.

This clonotype was seen a handful of times. The antigen is undetermined. V shed 4 bases, J shed 5 bases, and the junction held 2 bases outside the gene matches. The CDR3 is 12 amino acids. Germline CDR1 reads SGHRS; CDR2 reads YFSETQ. From the 5' RACE reads, TCRdb called clonotypes with MiXCR, one entry per CDR3 protein. The sample lists about 130,000 distinct CDR3 sequences; roughly 6% were seen once. The TCR comes from an adult woman who had mild COVID-19 (a few samples of this study predate the infection). Cell type and time point are not known. The rearrangement uses TRBV5-1 and TRBJ2-7; 8 bases match TRBD1. Material for sequencing was PBMCs or a T cell subset sorted from them (not recorded which). CDR3 in DNA: TGCGCCAGCAGCCCGGACAGGGACGAGCAGTACTTC. This gives the protein CASSPDRDEQYF.